Below are 20 T cell receptor beta chains sequenced from a single sample in a study of T cells after posttransplantation cyclophosphamide. Measured with immunoSEQ multiplex PCR; TCRdb has only the in-frame clones, and not every one. The sample holds about 7,300 clones, around 90% seen once. The material sequenced was CD4+ T cells sorted from blood. These receptors were taken from a woman aged 50 to 65 in good health and a related stem cell transplant donor.

The rearrangement joins TRBV7-7 to TRBJ2-5, with a possible D match to TRBD2 (5 bases). The V end was cut by 2 bases, the J end by 4 bases, with 11 bases between. CDR3 length: 14 residues. Germline CDR1 is SSHAT and CDR2 is FNYEAQ (reference sequence). CDR3 coding DNA: TGTGCCAGCAGCTTAAGGAGGAGCCCAGAGACCCAGTACTTC. It translates to CASSLRRSPETQYF.

The chain is built from TRBV4-1 and TRBJ1-3; D is ambiguous. The CDR3 runs 15 residues. CDR1 is MGHRA and CDR2 is YSYEKL in the germline V gene. Trimming left V 2 bases short and J 4 bases short, with 12 bases between. The CDR3 DNA sequence: TGCGCCAGCAGCCAAATCGGGTTATCCGGAAACACCATATATTTT. Amino acid sequence: CASSQIGLSGNTIYF.

V usage is TRBV9 and J usage is TRBJ1-3; D might be TRBD1 (5 bases). CDR1 is SGDLS and CDR2 is YYNGEE in the germline V gene. The CDR3 spans 14 residues. The V end was cut by 5 bases, the J end by 0 bases, with 9 bases between. The CDR3 protein is CASSQGSSGNTIYF. The CDR3 DNA sequence: TGTGCCAGCAGTCAGGGCTCCTCTGGAAACACCATATATTTT. Full variable domain (outside the CDR3, taken from reference TRBV9 and TRBJ1-3): DSGVTQTPKHLITATGQRVTLRCSPRSGDLSVYWYQQSLDQGLQFLIQYYNGEERAKGNILERFSAQQFPDLHSELNLSSLELGDSALYFCASSQGSSGNTIYFGEGSWLTVV.

The gene calls are TRBV25-1 and TRBJ2-7; possible D gene TRBD2, 6 bases. The V gene's germline CDR1 is MGHDK and CDR2 SYGVNS. CDR3 length: 13 residues. Deletions cut 4 bases from V and 9 bases from J, with 16 bases between. CDR3 region: CASSGGLPPRQYF. The DNA of the CDR3 is TGTGCCAGCAGTGGCGGACTACCCCCTAGGCAGTACTTC.

The chain links TRBV7-2 to TRBJ1-2; D might be TRBD1 (6 bases). The V gene's germline CDR1 is SGHTA and CDR2 FQGNSA. V was pared by 1 base and J by 7 bases, with 25 bases between. The CDR3 length is 18 residues. Here the CDR3 reads CASSLGQSHREWIAGYTF. CDR3 coding DNA: TGTGCCAGCAGCTTAGGACAGAGTCACAGGGAATGGATTGCTGGCTACACCTTC.

The chain links TRBV6-1 to TRBJ1-2; D is unclear. The V end was cut by 3 bases, the J end by 3 bases, with 14 bases between. This CDR3 has 15 residues. Germline-derived CDR1 and CDR2 are MNHNS and SASEGT. The CDR3 sequence: CASSEAEGSDYGYTF. Here the CDR3 DNA reads TGTGCCAGCAGTGAGGCGGAAGGGAGTGACTATGGCTACACCTTC.

The chain carries TRBV7-2 and TRBJ1-1, with a tentative D call TRBD1 (6 bases). The germline gives CDR1 SGHTA, CDR2 FQGNSA. CDR3 length: 14 amino acids. The germline V and J ends were trimmed by 7 bases and 1 base, with 13 bases remaining between them. The CDR3: CASNLGGANTEAFF. Here the CDR3 DNA reads TGTGCCAGCAACCTAGGGGGGGCGAACACTGAAGCTTTCTTT.

J is TRBJ1-3 and V is TRBV11-2; D not certain. Trimming took off 4 bases at V and 0 bases at J, with 13 bases between the two ends. This CDR3 is 16 amino acids long. CDR1 is SGHAT and CDR2 is FQNNGV in the germline V gene. The DNA for the CDR3 is TGTGCCAGCAGCTCCCGACTGGACTTCTCTGGAAACACCATATATTTT. This encodes CASSSRLDFSGNTIYF.

The V and J genes are TRBV5-1 and TRBJ1-1; 7 bases agree with TRBD1. Germline V lookup: CDR1 SGHRS, CDR2 YFSETQ. Germline trimming cut 0 bases from V and 7 bases from J; bases unmatched to any gene: 6. This CDR3 contains 14 residues. The DNA of the CDR3 is TGCGCCAGCAGCTTGGGCGACAGGGATAGTGAAGCTTTCTTT. This encodes CASSLGDRDSEAFF.

The rearrangement joins TRBV14 to TRBJ1-4; D not certain. In germline, CDR1 is SGHDN, CDR2 FVKESK. The CDR3 spans 15 residues. The V gene lost 0 bases and the J gene lost 8 bases, with 13 bases spanning the gap. Here the CDR3 reads CASSQDGQAGEKLFF. CDR3 in DNA: TGTGCCAGCAGCCAAGATGGGCAGGCGGGAGAAAAACTGTTTTTT.

The V and J genes are TRBV7-3 and TRBJ1-1; TRBD1 matches 9 bases. V was clipped by 5 bases and J by 0 bases; unmatched bases: 16. CDR3 length: 19 amino acids. Germline CDR1 SGHTA, CDR2 FQGTGA. CDR3 bases: TGTGCCAGCAGCAAGTGGGGGCCCGGGACAGGGCAAATGAACACTGAAGCTTTCTTT. It is translated as CASSKWGPGTGQMNTEAFF. The variable domain in full, with the rest retrieved from reference TRBV7-3 and TRBJ1-1, is GAGVSQTPSNKVTEKGKYVELRCDPISGHTALYWYRQSLGQGPEFLIYFQGTGAADDSGLPNDRFFAVRPEGSVSTLKIQRTERGDSAVYLCASSKWGPGTGQMNTEAFFGQGTRLTVV.

The chain employs TRBV11-2 and TRBJ2-3, with 9 bases lining up with TRBD2. The junction had 6 bases not matched to a gene; V was cut back by 5 bases and J by 0 bases. Germline CDR1 is SGHAT and CDR2 is FQNNGV. This CDR3 region has 16 residues. CDR3: CASSPISGRSTDTQYF. DNA for the CDR3: TGTGCCAGCAGCCCCATTAGCGGGAGAAGCACAGATACGCAGTATTTT.

This sequence joins TRBV29-1 and TRBJ2-7, with 14 bases that match TRBD2. Losses at the gene ends were 6 bases for V and 6 bases for J; bases not matched to a gene: 4. This CDR3 has 13 amino acids. Germline V gives CDR1 SQVTM, CDR2 ANQGSEA. The CDR3 region has the DNA TGCAGCGTCGGGACTAGCGGGAGAGGCGAGCAGTACTTC. Translating it yields CSVGTSGRGEQYF.

This chain links TRBV11-2 with TRBJ2-7; D is uncertain. The CDR3 consists of 12 residues. The germline V gene encodes CDR1 SGHAT and CDR2 FQNNGV. V gave up 5 bases and J gave up 3 bases, with 8 bases separating them. CDR3 protein: CASSKNIYEQYF. In DNA, the CDR3 is TGTGCCAGCAGCAAAAACATCTACGAGCAGTACTTC.

The chain is built from TRBV7-9 and TRBJ1-5; D is ambiguous. The germline CDR1 and CDR2 sequences are SEHNR and FQNEAQ (reference sequence). The CDR3 runs 12 residues. With 5 bases removed from V and 5 bases from J, the gap between germline ends came to 7 bases. The CDR3 DNA reads TGTGCCAGCAGCCAAAATGATCAGCCCCAGCATTTT. Its translation: CASSQNDQPQHF.

The V gene is TRBV25-1, the J gene TRBJ2-5; weak D call: TRBD1 (5 bases). The ends were cut back, 2 bases at V and 5 bases at J, with 9 bases in the middle. This CDR3 region has 13 residues. Germline V gene sequence: CDR1 MGHDK, CDR2 SYGVNS. The DNA of the CDR3 is TGTGCCAGCAGTGAACCAGGGCTGGAGACCCAGTACTTC. It codes for CASSEPGLETQYF. Drawing the rest from reference TRBV25-1 and TRBJ2-5, the complete variable domain is EADIYQTPRYLVIGTGKKITLECSQTMGHDKMYWYQQDPGMELHLIHYSYGVNSTEKGDLSSESTVSRIRTEHFPLTLESARPSHTSQYLCASSEPGLETQYFGPGTRLLVL.

The V and J genes are TRBV19 and TRBJ1-5, with D perhaps matching TRBD1 (6 bases). V was clipped by 5 bases and J by 1 base, with 12 bases between them. The CDR3 sequence is 15 residues long. Germline loops: CDR1 LNHDA, CDR2 SQIVND (reference sequence). As DNA, the CDR3 is TGTGCCAGTAGTCCTAACAGGGAGAGCAATCAGCCCCAGCATTTT. Translated: CASSPNRESNQPQHF.

The gene calls are TRBV11-1 and TRBJ2-3, with 8 bases fitting TRBD2. This CDR3 has 13 amino acids. V shed 3 bases and J 5 bases; nucleotides not matched to a gene: 1. In germline, CDR1 is SGHAT, CDR2 FQDESV (reference sequence). CDR3 sequence: CASSFGTRDTQYF. For the CDR3, the DNA is TGTGCCAGCAGCTTCGGGACTAGAGATACGCAGTATTTT. Based on the CDR3 plus reference TRBV11-1 and TRBJ2-3, the full variable domain is EAEVAQSPRYKITEKSQAVAFWCDPISGHATLYWYRQILGQGPELLVQFQDESVVDDSQLPKDRFSAERLKGVDSTLKIQPAELGDSAMYLCASSFGTRDTQYFGPGTRLTVL.

V is TRBV7-7 and J is TRBJ2-1, with D perhaps TRBD1 (6 bases). This CDR3 spans 13 amino acids. The ends were cut back, 5 bases at V and 8 bases at J, with 13 bases in the middle. Germline CDR1 SSHAT, CDR2 FNYEAQ (reference sequence). CDR3: CASSIDRFDEQFF. In DNA, the CDR3 is TGTGCCAGCAGCATCGACAGGTTTGATGAGCAGTTCTTC.

This clone has just a few counts. The rearrangement joins TRBV6-1 to TRBJ1-2; 8 bases agree with TRBD1. After removal of 2 bases from V and 7 bases from J, the junction contained 15 bases not matched to a gene. Germline V gives CDR1 MNHNS, CDR2 SASEGT. The CDR3 has 17 amino acids. CDR3 sequence: CASSENTETGGKSGYTF. DNA for the CDR3: TGTGCCAGCAGTGAAAACACAGAAACAGGGGGGAAGTCTGGCTACACCTTC.